This TCR beta chain was profiled in a study of blood T cell repertoires in COVID-19. Study-wide context: COVID-19 samples collected from the United States, Italy and Spain covered acute and convalescent phases. Nucleic acid was either cDNA or gDNA, and it came from T cells, B-cell-depleted T cells, or PBMCs.

Germline CDR1 and CDR2: SGHRS and YFSETQ. CDR3 length: 13 amino acids. Trimming removed 7 bases from V and 3 bases from J, with 13 bases in between. As originally analysed: Using reference gene primer amplification, nucleated cell counts were estimated. Only in-frame clones appear in the TCRdb table, and some are missing; sequencing was by immunoSEQ multiplex PCR. V and J calls plus clone size are reproduced from that table; the DNA served to infer D and trimming. Among under 65,000 clones, around 70% were seen once, and the ten largest hold more than 11%. Sequencing used peripheral blood. The chain links TRBV5-1 to TRBJ1-2; weak D call: TRBD1 (5 bases). The sequence derives from a woman in her seventies with acute or convalescent COVID-19. The chain's CDR3 is CASSDSSYYGYTF. The CDR3 nucleotides are TGCGCCAGCTCTGACAGCTCCTACTATGGCTACACCTTC.